This T cell receptor (beta chain) was sequenced for a study of T cell responses to AZD1222 COVID-19 vaccine. For this clone: The antigen remains undetermined.

Data came from immunoSEQ multiplex PCR; TCRdb stores just in-frame clones and leaves some out. The sample holds about 130,000 clones, 70% to 90% seen once. This CDR3 is built from 11 residues. Looked up from germline, CDR1 is SGHTA and CDR2 is FQGNSA. With 4 bases removed from V and 3 bases from J, the gap between germline ends came to 4 bases. Study-level findings and limits: Without day 14 samples, only post-peak T cell repertoires were studied. White British people made up most donors, females outnumbered males, and clonal diversity was possibly underestimated. Spike-specific TCR breadth and depth went up after people got two AZD1222 doses.

The sequences come from peripheral blood, collected on day 0 of AZD1222 vaccination. The chain carries TRBV7-2 and TRBJ2-7; D unresolved. The receptor's source is an adult in good health. CDR3 in DNA: TGTGCCAGCAGCTCTCTCTACGAGCAGTACTTC. Residues: CASSSLYEQYF.